This T cell receptor beta chain was identified during a study of control samples from healthy donors and cancer patients. This CDR3 contains 13 residues. V dropped 3 bases and J dropped 11; count of bases not matched to a gene: 8. Per the germline V gene, CDR1 is LNHDA and CDR2 is SQIVND (reference sequence). This clone was observed a few times. The data were produced by immunoSEQ multiplex PCR, yet TCRdb's version contains in-frame clones alone and is incomplete. The sample has about 61,000 clones, 85% to 90% seen once. What was sequenced was PBMCs. The chain uses TRBV19 and TRBJ2-3; 7 bases map to TRBD2. The TCR was taken from a man in his sixties with colorectal cancer. In DNA form, the CDR3 reads TGTGCCAGTAGTATCGGGACTAATTTAGAGCAGTATTTT. Amino acids: CASSIGTNLEQYF.